These T cell receptor beta chains were read from a single sample in a study of T-cell reconstitution after alpha-beta-depleted transplantation in children. TCRdb analysed the PCR reads with MiXCR anew, one entry per CDR3 protein. The top ten clones hold about 25% of a sample with some 120,000 distinct CDR3 sequences, 8.5% to 10% of them seen once. The source was PBMCs, mostly from graft donor cells, collected 180 days after TCRalphabeta/CD19-depleted stem cell transplant. The receptors were gathered from a girl under three years old who had a stem cell transplant for combined immunodeficiency, so the T cells may come from the graft donor. Both conserved end residues are part of each CDR3. The D gene is left open where the match is weak. A clone size is listed for some rows: how often the clone was seen (once, few, many), or a class if it is expanded.

d_call	clone_size	v_call	j_call	cdr3_nt	cdr3_aa
NA	many	TRBV5-1	TRBJ2-7	TGCGCCAGCAGCTTGGTCCGATCCTACGAGCAGTACTTC	CASSLVRSYEQYF
NA	many	TRBV3-1	TRBJ2-6	TGTGCCAGCAGCCAAGCGGGAGTTGGCTCTGGGGCCAACGTCCTGACTTTC	CASSQAGVGSGANVLTF
NA	few	TRBV28	TRBJ1-2	TGTGCCAGCAGTTTATCAGGGCTTAACTATGGCTACACCTTC	CASSLSGLNYGYTF
NA	few	TRBV6-2/TRBV6-3	TRBJ2-2	TGTGCCAGCAGTTATCGGTCGAACACCGGGGAGCTGTTTTTT	CASSYRSNTGELFF
NA	few	TRBV21-1	TRBJ2-7	TGTGCCAGCAGAGAGGGGTCCTACGAGCAGTACTTC	CASREGSYEQYF
TRBD1	few	TRBV30	TRBJ2-5	TGTGCCTGGAATGACAGGGGGCGAGAGACCCAGTACTTC	CAWNDRGRETQYF
NA	few	TRBV12-3/TRBV12-4	TRBJ1-1	TGTGCCAGCAGTTCGCGAAAAGGCGACACTGAAGCTTTCTTT	CASSSRKGDTEAFF
TRBD1	many	TRBV6-1	TRBJ2-7	TGTGCCAGCAGTGACCGGGACAGAGTTAACTACGAGCAGTACTTC	CASSDRDRVNYEQYF
NA	NA	TRBV2	TRBJ2-3	TGTGCCAGCAGTGAAGGCGGGGCAGATACGCAGTATTTT	CASSEGGADTQYF
NA	few	TRBV6-5	TRBJ1-5	TGTGCCAGCAGTTACATCGACTCCCTTAAGCTGCATTTT	CASSYIDSLKLHF
NA	NA	TRBV29-1	TRBJ2-1	TGCAGCGTAGCGGCCTACAATGAGCAGTTCTTC	CSVAAYNEQFF
NA	few	TRBV20-1	TRBJ1-2	TGCAGTGCTAGGCCCCCACAAGACGATGGCTACACCTTC	CSARPPQDDGYTF
NA	many	TRBV6-5	TRBJ2-3	TGTGCCAGCAGTTACCCCTACCGGGGGACATCCAGCACAGATACGCAGTATTTT	CASSYPYRGTSSTDTQYF
NA	NA	TRBV20-1	TRBJ2-5	TGCAGTGCTATAGATACGGGGATGGTTGAGACCCAGTACTTC	CSAIDTGMVETQYF
NA	few	TRBV7-2	TRBJ2-5	TGTGCCAGCAGCTTACCCCCCCAAGAGACCCAGTACTTC	CASSLPPQETQYF
TRBD1	few	TRBV30	TRBJ1-1	TGTGCCTGGGATGATACAGGGGAAAGTGAAGCTTTCTTT	CAWDDTGESEAFF
TRBD2	NA	TRBV7-2	TRBJ2-4	TGTGCCAGCAGCGCTAGCGGGAACCTAGCCAAAAACATTCAGTACTTC	CASSASGNLAKNIQYF
TRBD2	NA	TRBV18	TRBJ2-3	TGTGCCAGCTCACCAGCCGGGACTACCTTGCGCACAGATACGCAGTATTTT	CASSPAGTTLRTDTQYF
NA	many	TRBV7-2	TRBJ2-4	TGTGCCAGCAGCTTAATAGGTCAGGGTACGGCCAAAAACATTCAGTACTTC	CASSLIGQGTAKNIQYF
NA	NA	TRBV12-3/TRBV12-4	TRBJ2-1	TGTGCCAGCAGTCCCGCCCTTTACGGGGCCTACAATGAGCAGTTCTTC	CASSPALYGAYNEQFF
TRBD2	few	TRBV11-2	TRBJ2-3	TGTGCCAGCAGAAGGAGGAGCGGGGGGGCAGATACGCAGTATTTT	CASRRRSGGADTQYF
TRBD2	many	TRBV10-3	TRBJ2-2	TGTGCCATCAGTGAGTCAGCGGGATCGAACACCGGGGAGCTGTTTTTT	CAISESAGSNTGELFF
NA	NA	TRBV12-3/TRBV12-4	TRBJ1-1	TGTGCCAGCAGTTTAGGGTCATACGCTGAAGCTTTCTTT	CASSLGSYAEAFF
TRBD1	NA	TRBV20-1	TRBJ1-2	TGCAGTGCTAGGCCGACAGGGGGCAATGGCTACACCTTC	CSARPTGGNGYTF
TRBD1	few	TRBV9	TRBJ1-4	TGTGCCAGCAGCCCAGGGACAGGGTGGTTAGCAACTAATGAAAAACTGTTTTTT	CASSPGTGWLATNEKLFF
NA	NA	TRBV20-1	TRBJ2-7	TGCAGTGCTAGAGATGGGGGGCGGGGGAACTACGAGCAGTACTTC	CSARDGGRGNYEQYF
TRBD2	NA	TRBV3-1	TRBJ2-2	TGTGCCAGCAGCCTCGGGCGGGGGGACGATGAGCTGTTTTTT	CASSLGRGDDELFF
NA	NA	TRBV15	TRBJ2-1	TGTGCCACCAGCAGAGAAAGGTGCAATGAGCAGTTCTTC	CATSRERCNEQFF